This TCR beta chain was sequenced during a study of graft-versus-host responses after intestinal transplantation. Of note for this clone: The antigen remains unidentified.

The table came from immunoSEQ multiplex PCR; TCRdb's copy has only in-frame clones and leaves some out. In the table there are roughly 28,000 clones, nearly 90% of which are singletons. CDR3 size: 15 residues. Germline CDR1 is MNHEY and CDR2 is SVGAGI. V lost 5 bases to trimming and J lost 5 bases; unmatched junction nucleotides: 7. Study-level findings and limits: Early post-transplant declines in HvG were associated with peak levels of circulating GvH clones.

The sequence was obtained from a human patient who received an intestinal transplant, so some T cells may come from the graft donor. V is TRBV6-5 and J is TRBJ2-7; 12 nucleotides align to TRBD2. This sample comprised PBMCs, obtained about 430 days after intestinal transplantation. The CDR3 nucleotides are TGTGCCAGCAGTCAACTAGCGGGGGGCCCCAACGAGCAGTACTTC. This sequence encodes CASSQLAGGPNEQYF.